A selection of T cell receptor beta chains follows, all from one sample in a study of blood T cell repertoires in COVID-19. TCRdb's table, derived via immunoSEQ multiplex PCR, lists solely in-frame clones and lacks some. This repertoire shows about 300,000 clones, 70% to 90% found once; its top ten account for roughly 6%. What was sequenced was peripheral blood. The receptors were sampled from a woman in her fifties or sixties with COVID-19, enrolled during active disease. Both conserved end residues are part of each CDR3. A D gene is named only where the DNA matches it firmly. Clone size, where shown, is once, few, many, or a class for clones that have expanded.

V	J	D	size	CDR3	DNA
TRBV6-1	TRBJ2-2	TRBD2	.	CASSESTSGRSGRVRGYTGELFF	TGTGCCAGCAGTGAATCGACTAGCGGGAGGTCTGGCAGGGTTAGGGGATACACCGGGGAGCTGTTTTTT
TRBV10-3	TRBJ2-7	.	.	CAISDFLYEQYF	TGTGCCATCAGTGATTTTCTTTACGAGCAGTACTTC
TRBV7-2	TRBJ2-7	.	.	CASSLMEGYEQYF	TGTGCCAGCAGCTTAATGGAGGGGTACGAGCAGTACTTC
TRBV7-6	TRBJ1-1	.	once	CASSLFDRPNTEAFF	TGTGCCAGCAGCTTATTCGACAGACCGAACACTGAAGCTTTCTTT
TRBV7-9	TRBJ1-1	.	few	CASSLIGEVNEAFF	TGTGCCAGCAGCTTAATAGGGGAAGTGAATGAAGCTTTCTTT
TRBV28	TRBJ2-3	.	.	CASITSLGTDTQYF	TGTGCCAGCATCACGAGTTTGGGCACAGATACGCAGTATTTT
TRBV5-5	TRBJ1-5	.	.	CASSWGVVRGNQPQHF	TGTGCCAGCAGCTGGGGGGTGGTCCGCGGCAATCAGCCCCAGCATTTT
TRBV19	TRBJ1-5	.	.	CASRTHRDNQPQHF	TGTGCCAGTAGGACTCACAGGGACAATCAGCCCCAGCATTTT
TRBV10-3	TRBJ2-7	.	.	CAIRETESSYEQYF	TGTGCCATTCGGGAGACAGAAAGCTCCTACGAGCAGTACTTC
TRBV5-5	TRBJ2-7	TRBD2	.	CASSLAASGWAVTYEQYF	TGTGCCAGCAGCTTGGCGGCTAGCGGGTGGGCTGTGACCTACGAGCAGTACTTC
TRBV7-8	TRBJ2-5	TRBD2	many	CASSFTIAGGETQYF	TGTGCCAGCAGCTTCACTATAGCGGGAGGGGAGACCCAGTACTTC
TRBV6-6	TRBJ2-1	TRBD1	.	CASSQPGQGYNEQFF	TGTGCCAGCAGCCAACCGGGACAGGGTTACAATGAGCAGTTCTTC
TRBV24-1	TRBJ2-2	.	.	CATAGQGRVTGELFF	TGTGCCACCGCCGGGCAGGGTCGTGTCACCGGGGAGCTGTTTTTT
TRBV10-1	TRBJ2-7	TRBD2	.	CASSAGTSGSYEQYF	TGCGCCAGCAGTGCCGGGACTAGCGGCTCCTACGAGCAGTACTTC
TRBV4-3	TRBJ1-1	.	.	CASSQERQSNTEAFF	TGCGCCAGCAGCCAAGAACGACAGAGCAACACTGAAGCTTTCTTT
TRBV24-1	TRBJ2-6	.	.	CATSDGGAAGANVLTF	TGTGCCACCAGTGATGGAGGGGCGGCTGGGGCCAACGTCCTGACTTTC
TRBV10-3	TRBJ2-7	.	.	CAISESTATYEQYF	TGTGCCATCAGTGAGTCGACAGCGACCTACGAGCAGTACTTC
TRBV10-3	TRBJ2-3	TRBD2	.	CAVRGDSTDTQYF	TGTGCCGTACGGGGGGACAGCACAGATACGCAGTATTTT
TRBV27	TRBJ2-1	TRBD2	.	CASSRKTRTSGIENEQFF	TGTGCCAGCAGCCGAAAAACCCGGACTAGCGGGATTGAAAATGAGCAGTTCTTC
TRBV28	TRBJ2-7	TRBD2	.	CASSLLAGGSYEQYF	TGTGCCAGCAGCTTACTAGCGGGAGGGTCCTACGAGCAGTACTTC
TRBV3-1/TRBV3-2	TRBJ2-7	.	.	CASSQVGAANYEQYF	TGTGCCAGCAGCCAAGTTGGGGCAGCCAACTACGAGCAGTACTTC
TRBV2	TRBJ1-5	.	few	CASSVSSQPQHF	TGTGCCAGCAGTGTAAGTAGTCAGCCCCAGCATTTT